The 27 T cell receptor beta chains below were found in one sample sequenced in a study of blood T cell repertoires in COVID-19. The table came from immunoSEQ multiplex PCR; TCRdb's copy has only in-frame clones and leaves some out. The sample has under 250,000 clones, around four fifths seen once. The sample comprised peripheral blood. Receptor source: a man in his forties or fifties with active or convalescent COVID-19.

This clone was seen many times. The chain joins TRBV5-8 to TRBJ1-5; D is unresolved. Germline assignment: CDR1 SGHTS and CDR2 YDEGEE. The V end was cut by 0 bases, the J end by 4 bases, with 5 bases between. The CDR3 totals 13 residues. CDR3 DNA sequence: TGTGCCAGCAGCTTGGCGGGGAATCAGCCCCAGCATTTT. Translated, it gives CASSLAGNQPQHF.

The chain combines TRBV6-2 or TRBV6-3 with TRBJ1-2, with D possibly being TRBD1 (6 bases). Trimming stripped 2 bases from V and 5 bases from J, with 15 bases between. The V gene's germline CDR1 is MNHEY and CDR2 SVGEGT. The CDR3 consists of 15 residues. The CDR3 DNA reads TGTGCCAGCAGTTACCGCCAGGGGACCCTTTATGGCTACACCTTC. Translated, it gives CASSYRQGTLYGYTF.

The V gene is TRBV5-1, the J gene TRBJ2-3; 10 positions agree with TRBD2. Unmatched junction bases numbered 9, after V lost 4 bases and J lost 4 bases. Per germline, CDR1 SGHRS and CDR2 YFSETQ. CDR3 size: 16 residues. CDR3 amino acids: CASSLEGLAMSDTQYF. CDR3 in DNA: TGCGCCAGCAGCCTCGAGGGACTAGCGATGTCAGATACGCAGTATTTT.

The V and J genes are TRBV7-2 and TRBJ1-6; D gene uncertain. Germline loops: CDR1 SGHTA, CDR2 FQGNSA. Trimming took off 1 base at V and 14 bases at J, with 15 bases between the two ends. The CDR3 is made up of 14 amino acids. The CDR3 nucleotides read TGTGCCAGCAGCTTAGGTGGGAGAACGGTGACCCTCCACTTT. This encodes CASSLGGRTVTLHF.

The chain joins TRBV6-6 to TRBJ1-1; D is uncertain. From germline, CDR1 is MNHNY and CDR2 SVGAGI (reference sequence). V lost 0 bases to trimming and J lost 1 base, with 9 bases between them. This CDR3 region has 15 residues. The CDR3 sequence is CASSYSLEENTEAFF. The DNA for the CDR3 is TGTGCCAGCAGTTACTCATTAGAGGAGAACACTGAAGCTTTCTTT.

V gene TRBV2 combines with J gene TRBJ2-7, with 7 nucleotides matching TRBD2. Germline-derived CDR1 and CDR2 are SNHLY and FYNNEI. The CDR3 consists of 15 residues. With 4 bases clipped from V and 4 bases from J, the junction kept 10 bases outside the gene matches. The chain's CDR3 is CASSGGGAGTYEQYF. In DNA form, the CDR3 reads TGTGCCAGCAGTGGGGGAGGGGCGGGGACGTACGAGCAGTACTTC.

As for this clone: This may be a read error, as it is one base from a much larger clone. Other DNA variants within this sample encode the same CDR3. The chain combines TRBV2 with TRBJ2-7; D gene ambiguous. CDR1 is SNHLY, CDR2 FYNNEI, per germline. The germline V and J ends were trimmed by 5 bases and 0 bases, with 2 bases remaining between them. The CDR3 totals 11 residues. The DNA for the CDR3 is TGTGCCAGCAGTTACTCCTACGAGCAGTACTTC. Protein: CASSYSYEQYF.

The chain uses TRBV10-3 and TRBJ2-1, with D perhaps TRBD1 (5 bases). The V end lost 0 bases, the J end lost 8 bases, and 14 bases lay between the germline ends. The CDR3 is made up of 15 amino acids. CDR1 is ENHRY, CDR2 SYGVKD, per germline. CDR3 sequence reads: CAISESIGAGDEQFF. The CDR3 region has the DNA TGTGCCATCAGTGAGTCGATTGGGGCTGGGGATGAGCAGTTCTTC.

The rearrangement joins TRBV5-6 to TRBJ2-5; 7 nucleotides line up with TRBD1. The CDR3 spans 17 residues. J lost 1 base, V lost 4 bases, and 13 bases had no gene match. Germline V gene data show CDR1 as SGHDT and CDR2 as YYEEEE. CDR3 protein: CASSRPKQGPFQETQYF. DNA of the CDR3: TGTGCCAGCAGCCGACCGAAACAGGGGCCCTTCCAAGAGACCCAGTACTTC.

This chain connects TRBV10-3 to TRBJ1-1, with no clear D. The germline CDR1 and CDR2 sequences are ENHRY and SYGVKD. V was trimmed by 7 bases and J by 7 bases, leaving 13 bases between them. This CDR3 is built from 12 residues. The CDR3 DNA reads as TGTGCCATCACCCCCGGAGTGGGTGAAGCTTTCTTT. Encoded protein: CAITPGVGEAFF.

The V and J genes are TRBV11-2 and TRBJ2-5; 13 nucleotides line up with TRBD2. The CDR3 runs 18 residues. Per the germline V gene, CDR1 is SGHAT and CDR2 is FQNNGV. V was pared by 5 bases and J by 2 bases, with 11 bases of the junction left unmatched. In DNA form, the CDR3 reads TGTGCCAGCAGCCAGGGACTAGCGGGACTAGACCTTCAAGAGACCCAGTACTTC. As protein: CASSQGLAGLDLQETQYF.

In this sample, this clone turned up once. This chain joins TRBV19 and TRBJ1-2; 8 bases match TRBD1. In germline, CDR1 is LNHDA, CDR2 SQIVND (reference sequence). The V gene end was trimmed by 9 bases and the J gene end by 3 bases; junction bases not matched to a gene: 3. The length of the CDR3 is 12 residues. DNA for the CDR3: TGTGCCAGCGGACAGGGTGACTATGGCTACACCTTC. Its translation: CASGQGDYGYTF. The whole variable domain, remainder taken from reference TRBV19 and TRBJ1-2, is DGGITQSPKYLFRKEGQNVTLSCEQNLNHDAMYWYRQDPGQGLRLIYYSQIVNDFQKGDIAEGYSVSREKKESFPLTVTSAQKNPTAFYLCASGQGDYGYTFGSGTRLTVV.

The chain recombines TRBV7-9 with TRBJ2-5; D not resolved. CDR1 and CDR2 (germline): SEHNR, FQNEAQ (reference sequence). The CDR3 is 12 residues long. Trimming removed 5 bases at V and 7 bases at J, with 11 bases between. CDR3 DNA: TGTGCCAGCAGCGCGAGTACTGGGACCCAGTACTTC. Translated, it gives CASSASTGTQYF. The full variable domain, with the rest looked up from reference TRBV7-9 and TRBJ2-5, is DTGVSQNPRHKITKRGQNVTFRCDPISEHNRLYWYRQTLGQGPEFLTYFQNEAQLEKSRLLSDRFSAERPKGSFSTLEIQRTEQGDSAMYLCASSASTGTQYFGPGTRLLVL.

V usage is TRBV2 and J usage is TRBJ1-2; 7 bases line up with TRBD1. The CDR3 covers 15 residues. CDR1 and CDR2 from the germline V gene are SNHLY and FYNNEI. V gave up 1 base and J gave up 3 bases; unmatched junction bases: 5. This chain's CDR3 is CASSEVAGGHYGYTF. In DNA form, the CDR3 reads TGTGCCAGCAGTGAAGTGGCAGGGGGACACTATGGCTACACCTTC.

V is TRBV27 and J is TRBJ1-2; no firm D call. Per germline, CDR1 MNHEY and CDR2 SMNVEV (reference sequence). With 6 bases removed from V and 1 base from J, the gap between germline ends came to 12 bases. This CDR3 has 14 residues. The CDR3 loop is CASRFGLGNYGYTF. CDR3 bases: TGTGCCAGCAGGTTCGGACTGGGTAACTATGGCTACACCTTC.

This sequence joins TRBV5-1 and TRBJ2-3; TRBD1 aligns across 8 bases. The CDR3 runs to 16 residues. V was clipped by 2 bases and J by 6 bases; unmatched bases: 11. The germline V gene encodes CDR1 SGHRS and CDR2 YFSETQ. CDR3 nucleotides: TGCGCCAGCAGCTTTGCAGGGGGCTCAGTGGGTGATACGCAGTATTTT. This gives the protein CASSFAGGSVGDTQYF.

A few counts support this clone. The chain joins TRBV19 to TRBJ2-2, with 9 bases lining up with TRBD2. With 5 bases clipped from V and 5 bases from J, the junction kept 6 bases outside the gene matches. The CDR3 contains 15 residues. Germline CDR1 and CDR2: LNHDA and SQIVND (reference sequence). Here the CDR3 DNA reads TGTGCCAGTAGTCCGGGACTAGCTATAACCGGGGAGCTGTTTTTT. Its translation is CASSPGLAITGELFF.

This chain links TRBV7-2 with TRBJ2-5, with 7 nucleotides matching TRBD2. V lost 3 bases to trimming and J lost 4 bases; unmatched junction nucleotides: 5. The CDR3 runs to 14 residues. Per germline, CDR1 SGHTA and CDR2 FQGNSA. In DNA form, the CDR3 reads TGTGCCAGCAGCTTGAGACTAGCAAGAGAGACCCAGTACTTC. This codes for CASSLRLARETQYF.

The rearrangement uses TRBV6-1 and TRBJ2-1; possibly TRBD2 for D (6 bases). Per germline, CDR1 MNHNS and CDR2 SASEGT. Trimming removed 3 bases from V and 11 bases from J, with 8 bases in between. The CDR3 contains 11 residues. Here the CDR3 DNA reads TGTGCCAGCAGTGATGGGGGGAAGCAGTTCTTC. Translation gives CASSDGGKQFF.

This chain connects TRBV27 to TRBJ2-7; D is possibly TRBD2 (6 bases). Trimming stripped 2 bases from V and 3 bases from J, with 11 bases between. Germline V lookup: CDR1 MNHEY, CDR2 SMNVEV (reference sequence). The CDR3 loop spans 14 amino acids. CDR3: CASSLGTGVYEQYF. CDR3 in DNA: TGTGCCAGCAGTTTAGGGACGGGGGTCTACGAGCAGTACTTC.

This rearrangement joins TRBV3-1 (or the pseudogene TRBV3-2) to TRBJ2-7, with TRBD1 identical over 8 bases. CDR3 length equals 13 residues. With 6 bases clipped from V and 6 bases from J, the junction kept 7 bases outside the gene matches. Germline CDR1 reads LGHDT; CDR2 reads YNNKEL (reference sequence). CDR3 region: CASSWTGRGEQYF. Here the CDR3 DNA reads TGTGCCAGCAGTTGGACAGGGCGGGGCGAGCAGTACTTC.

The rearrangement joins TRBV29-1 to TRBJ1-2; no definite D call. CDR1 and CDR2 (germline): SQVTM, ANQGSEA. The CDR3 has 11 residues. V was shortened by 1 base and J by 3 bases, with 3 bases between the two germline ends. The DNA for the CDR3 is TGCAGCGTTGAAGCGGACTATGGCTACACCTTC. Its protein product is CSVEADYGYTF.

In this sample, this clone turned up once. The chain recombines TRBV24-1 with TRBJ2-3, with D hard to call. The CDR3 contains 13 residues. V gave up 5 bases and J gave up 0 bases, with 5 bases separating them. CDR1 and CDR2 (germline): KGHDR, SFDVKD. For the CDR3, the DNA is TGTGCCACCAGTGCCGTTAGCACAGATACGCAGTATTTT. Amino acids: CATSAVSTDTQYF.

The genes are TRBV7-2 and TRBJ2-3; possible D gene TRBD2, 7 bases. Looked up from germline, CDR1 is SGHTA and CDR2 is FQGNSA. The V end lost 5 bases, the J end lost 0 bases, and 12 bases lay between the germline ends. The CDR3 length is 15 residues. The CDR3, as DNA: TGTGCCAGCAGCCCTCGGGGGGCCAGCACAGATACGCAGTATTTT. The encoded protein is CASSPRGASTDTQYF.

The chain links TRBV27 to TRBJ2-7; a weak D match, TRBD1 (6 bases). CDR1 is MNHEY, CDR2 SMNVEV, per germline (reference sequence). Trimming took 5 bases from V and 0 from J, leaving 11 bases between them. The CDR3 runs to 14 residues. The CDR3 reads CASSADRYSYEQYF. CDR3 nucleotide sequence: TGTGCCAGCAGTGCTGACAGGTACTCCTACGAGCAGTACTTC.

The V call is TRBV7-9, the J call TRBJ1-4; TRBD1 matches at 7 bases. Trimming at V came to 5 bases and at J to 8 bases, leaving 14 bases not matched to a gene. This CDR3 has 16 residues. Looked up from germline, CDR1 is SEHNR and CDR2 is FQNEAQ (reference sequence). DNA of the CDR3: TGTGCCAGCAGCCGGAGGGCGGGGCAGGGGGAGGAAAAACTGTTTTTT. This sequence encodes CASSRRAGQGEEKLFF.

This rearrangement joins TRBV6-1 to TRBJ1-2; no reliable D call. Per germline, CDR1 MNHNS and CDR2 SASEGT. This CDR3 contains 13 residues. Trimming took off 2 bases at V and 4 bases at J, with 8 bases between the two ends. In DNA form, the CDR3 reads TGTGCCAGCAGTGAACAGGAACTCTATGGCTACACCTTC. Translated: CASSEQELYGYTF.